The T cell receptor beta chain under discussion was sequenced for a study of tumor and adjacent non-tumor tissue in lung cancer (dated 2018 in TCRdb). With respect to the entire study: Patients with adenocarcinoma (approximately 13), squamous cell carcinoma (2) and small cell lung cancer (1) were included in the cohort. Ages among the 15 or so patients ranged from roughly 31 to 76 years, there were about ten men and 5 women, and disease was at TNM stage I to III. Sequencing generated a total of approximately 130 million productive TCRbeta reads, averaging around 4.3 million reads per sample. The study compared bulk TCRbeta repertoires between lung tumor tissue and matched distant non-tumor lung tissue from fewer than 19 lung cancer patients. TCRbeta CDR3 sequencing was performed on approximately 30 paired specimens, with one tumor sample and one normal lung sample collected per patient. Results and caveats for the whole study, not just this receptor: Only around 14 patients were in the cohort, and the authors stated that larger samples and more detailed clinical data are needed. The methods do not name the sequencing platform or mention unique molecular identifiers. Tumor tissue showed significantly higher TCR diversity (inverse Simpson) than normal lung tissue, at around 450 vs 150 (P = 0.0075, Mann-Whitney U test). TCR diversity was significantly higher in younger patients, and greater tumor TCR diversity was associated with shorter overall survival and shorter disease-free survival. Peripheral blood was not sequenced, so blood TCRbeta repertoires were not examined in the lung cancer patients of the study. The top 100 clones made up a significantly larger cumulative share of the repertoire in normal lung than in tumor tissue.

RNA was extracted from bulk unsorted tissue and checked for quality with a NanoDrop ND-1000 and an Agilent 2100. The normal lung samples consisted of distant non-tumor tissue collected more than 3 cm from the tumor edge. The donors were newly diagnosed lung cancer patients admitted for thoracic surgery in China from August to November 2014 who had not received prior chemotherapy. Patients with previous radiotherapy or chemotherapy, or with another concurrent cancer, were excluded from the study. Pieces of surgical tissue measuring about 1-2 cm3 were kept in RNAlater solution and held at -80 degrees C until needed. The library was obtained by multiplex PCR. The instrument was an Illumina HiSeq 2500. Following protocols modified from ARM-PCR, the researchers constructed TCRbeta libraries through three rounds of nested PCR with primers (Table S4). Before sequencing, PCR products of 200-500 bp were excised from the gel and purified with the QIAquick gel extraction kit. Concerning the study's data processing: Reads were cleaned using Trimmomatic, were merged into complete CDR3 sequences using FLASH, and were assigned to V(D)J germline segments using MiTCR. Clonal diversity was calculated as the inverse Simpson's index using VDJtools. Productive reads were defined as in-frame sequences without a premature stop codon. In TCRdb, the public reads were trimmed at Q25 with fastp and aligned with MiXCR, with productive beta chains retained. Under each unique CDR3 protein, matching rows form one entry showing the most common genes and DNA. Clone size and V and J calls follow TCRdb, not the original study. This sample comprises about 80,000 distinct CDR3 sequences, 80% to 90% of them detected only once. Approximately 55% of the sample is taken by the ten largest.

Trimming removed 7 bases from V and 4 bases from J; the gene matches leave 10 bases unexplained. Taken from the germline V gene (reference sequence), the CDR1 and CDR2 loops are MNHNY and SVGAGI. The CDR3 has 15 amino acids, counting the end cysteine and phenylalanine. Only the CDR3 region is kept as DNA, spanning 45 bases read in frame from base 1. For this clonotype: Its antigen is currently not known. A much bigger clone sits one base away, suggesting this may be a read error.

Sample: distant non-tumor lung tissue. The chain was built from TRBV6-6 and TRBJ1-1; TRBD1 matches 9 bases in the middle. The source of this sequence is a man aged 55 to 70 with non-small cell lung cancer. The sequence in DNA is TGTGCCAGCACCCCCACCGGGACAGGGAGCACTGAAGCTTTCTTT. This sequence encodes CASTPTGTGSTEAFF.